This TCR beta chain was retrieved from a study of technical replicates of blood from a few donors. Assay used: immunoSEQ multiplex PCR; TCRdb lists only in-frame clones, some missing. Of 55,000 to 60,000 clones in the sample, over 85% were seen once. The germline gives CDR1 ENHRY, CDR2 SYGVKD. There are 16 residues in the CDR3. V was trimmed by 2 bases and J by 3 bases, leaving 16 bases between them. The receptor comes from a human donor in good health. Some clones in this sample may be carry-over from other donors' samples. The sample was PBMCs. The chain has TRBV10-3 and TRBJ1-1, with unresolved D. This chain's CDR3 is CAISEKSRGRDTEAFF. The CDR3 region has the DNA TGTGCCATCAGTGAGAAGTCCCGGGGTAGGGACACTGAAGCTTTCTTT.